These 19 T cell receptor beta chains came from one sample sequenced in a study of T cells in localized non-small cell lung cancer. Assay: immunoSEQ multiplex PCR; the TCRdb copy retains only in-frame clones and omits some. The table has several thousand clones, more than 75% seen once. The sequences come from peripheral blood, collected before any cancer treatment. These receptors were taken from a male donor older than 55 with stage III lung adenocarcinoma.

The CDR3 DNA reads TGTGCCAGCAGCCAGGAAGCGACACCCGCCTACAATGAGCAGTTCTTC. This gives the protein CASSQEATPAYNEQFF. The chain recombines TRBV4-2 with TRBJ2-1; unclear D gene. CDR1 is LGHNA and CDR2 is YNFKEQ in the germline V gene. The V gene lost 3 bases and the J gene lost 2 bases, with 14 bases spanning the gap. This CDR3 has 16 amino acids.

CDR3 loop: CASSIDGQTNYGYTF. The CDR3 nucleotides read TGTGCCAGTAGTATAGACGGACAGACAAACTATGGCTACACCTTC. V gene TRBV19 combines with J gene TRBJ1-2, with TRBD1 as a possible D gene (6 bases). The V gene's germline CDR1 is LNHDA and CDR2 SQIVND (reference sequence). Trimming removed 0 bases from V and 2 bases from J, with 10 bases in between. The CDR3 spans 15 residues.

This clone was recorded once. The chain combines TRBV4-1 with TRBJ1-1, with a weak D call TRBD1 (5 bases). The CDR3 is 14 amino acids. CDR1 and CDR2 from the germline V gene are MGHRA and YSYEKL. Deletions cut 6 bases from V and 0 bases from J, with 11 bases between. This CDR3 reads CASRTESLNTEAFF. CDR3 DNA: TGCGCCAGCAGGACAGAGTCTTTGAACACTGAAGCTTTCTTT.

CDR3 DNA sequence: TGTGCCATTCACACAGGGGGCTCTGGCTACACCTTC. Translating gives CAIHTGGSGYTF. The chain links TRBV28 to TRBJ1-2; 9 bases line up with TRBD1. The trim removed 10 bases at V and 7 bases at J, leaving 7 bases unmatched. CDR1 MDHEN and CDR2 SYDVKM come from the germline V gene. This CDR3 comprises 12 residues.

The chain employs TRBV28 and TRBJ2-1, with 11 bases lining up with TRBD2. The CDR3 consists of 15 residues. J gave up 5 bases and V 6 bases, and 6 bases lay outside the gene matches. The germline V gene has CDR1 MDHEN and CDR2 SYDVKM. CDR3 sequence: CASSPSGRNHNEQFF. In nucleotides, the CDR3 is TGTGCCAGCAGCCCTAGCGGGAGGAACCACAATGAGCAGTTCTTC.

This sequence joins TRBV5-4 and TRBJ1-1; the D is unclear. CDR1 is SGHNT and CDR2 is YYREEE in the germline V gene (reference sequence). This CDR3 is built from 15 residues. V was cut by 1 base and J by 5 bases, with 15 bases left in between. In nucleotides, the CDR3 is TGTGCCAGCAGCTTGCGACACACCACGGGGACTGAAGCTTTCTTT. The encoded protein is CASSLRHTTGTEAFF.

CDR3 nucleotide sequence: TGTGCCAGCAGCACTCTGGCGGAGTTCCACGAGCAGTACTTC. Its protein is CASSTLAEFHEQYF. The gene calls are TRBV4-2 and TRBJ2-5, with D unresolved. The DNA end is more similar to TRBJ2-7, so the J call may be wrong. CDR1 and CDR2 from the germline V gene are LGHNA and YNFKEQ. This CDR3 is built from 14 residues.

The V gene is TRBV5-1, the J gene TRBJ1-1; D is unclear. Trimming removed 0 bases at V and 4 bases at J, with 10 bases between. CDR1 is SGHRS and CDR2 is YFSETQ in the germline V gene. This CDR3 has 14 residues. CDR3 sequence: CASSLVGSRTEAFF. CDR3 nucleotide sequence: TGCGCCAGCAGCTTGGTGGGGAGCCGCACTGAAGCTTTCTTT.

The CDR3 spells CASLRSVYYEQYF. The CDR3 DNA sequence: TGTGCCAGCCTCCGAAGTGTATACTACGAGCAGTACTTC. This sequence joins TRBV19 and TRBJ2-7; D gene ambiguous. Germline V gives CDR1 LNHDA, CDR2 SQIVND (reference sequence). Trimming pared 9 bases from V and 3 bases from J, leaving 15 bases between. The CDR3 consists of 13 residues.

The CDR3 coding sequence is TGTGCCAGCAGCGTAGGGGCCCGGGGCACCGGGGAGCTGTTTTTT. Protein sequence: CASSVGARGTGELFF. The genes are TRBV9 and TRBJ2-2; D may be TRBD2 (5 bases). This CDR3 spans 15 amino acids. CDR1 and CDR2 (germline): SGDLS, YYNGEE. Trimming cost V 0 bases and J 4 bases, with 10 bases left between them.

The chain uses TRBV6-5 and TRBJ1-2; possibly TRBD1 for D (5 bases). Germline-derived CDR1 and CDR2 are MNHEY and SVGAGI. The CDR3 consists of 14 residues. Trimming shortened V by 8 bases and J by 7 bases, and 20 bases separated the two germline ends. The CDR3 DNA reads TGTGCCAGCCTAGCACCAGGGACCTCGGGTGGCTACACCTTC. Translation: CASLAPGTSGGYTF.

The gene calls are TRBV30 and TRBJ1-4; D is ambiguous. The CDR3 covers 14 residues. Per germline, CDR1 GTSNPN and CDR2 SVGIG (reference sequence). The V and J ends lost 0 bases and 5 bases respectively, with 10 bases between them. The CDR3: CAWSVQGANEKLFF. The DNA of the CDR3 is TGTGCCTGGAGTGTCCAAGGTGCCAATGAAAAACTGTTTTTT. Full variable domain (remainder filled in from reference TRBV30 and TRBJ1-4): SQTIHQWPATLVQPVGSPLSLECTVEGTSNPNLYWYRQAAGRGLQLLFYSVGIGQISSEVPQNLSASRPQDRQFILSSKKLLLSDSGFYLCAWSVQGANEKLFFGSGTQLSVL.

The rearrangement links TRBV4-3 to TRBJ2-2, with a weak D call TRBD2 (5 bases). Trimming took off 1 base at V and 0 bases at J, with 15 bases between the two ends. CDR3 length equals 18 residues. CDR1 is LGHNA, CDR2 YSLEER, per germline. The CDR3 coding sequence is TGCGCCAGCAGCCAAGCGGCCGGGGAAGCCACGAACACCGGGGAGCTGTTTTTT. Amino acid sequence: CASSQAAGEATNTGELFF.

This chain connects TRBV4-1 to TRBJ2-5; 9 nucleotides line up with TRBD1. CDR1 is MGHRA and CDR2 is YSYEKL in the germline V gene. The CDR3 sequence is 14 residues long. The ends lost 5 bases at V and 8 bases at J; junction bases unmatched: 9. CDR3 sequence reads: CASSTRDREVTQYF. CDR3 nucleotides: TGCGCCAGCAGCACCCGGGACAGGGAGGTAACCCAGTACTTC.

The gene calls are TRBV5-1 and TRBJ1-1; maybe TRBD1 (5 bases). The CDR3 has 13 residues. Per germline, CDR1 SGHRS and CDR2 YFSETQ. V was cut by 5 bases and J by 1 base, with 9 bases left in between. The CDR3 loop reads CASRYGQNTEAFF. The CDR3 DNA is TGCGCCAGCAGATATGGACAGAACACTGAAGCTTTCTTT.

The V gene is TRBV5-1, the J gene TRBJ2-2, with D possibly called TRBD1 or TRBD2 (5 bases each). This CDR3 has 15 residues. Germline CDR1 reads SGHRS; CDR2 reads YFSETQ. V shed 3 bases and J shed 2 bases, with 11 bases lying between them. The CDR3 region has the DNA TGCGCCAGCAGCTCCTGGGACCCAAACACCGGGGAGCTGTTTTTT. It encodes CASSSWDPNTGELFF.

This chain joins TRBV11-2 and TRBJ2-3; 13 bases fit TRBD2. The CDR3 extends over 17 amino acids. V was pared by 5 bases and J by 0 bases, with 5 bases of the junction left unmatched. Germline CDR1 SGHAT, CDR2 FQNNGV. The CDR3 protein is CASSLRLAGGSTDTQYF. The CDR3 region has the DNA TGTGCCAGCAGCCTAAGACTAGCGGGGGGAAGCACAGATACGCAGTATTTT.

The chain recombines TRBV2 with TRBJ2-2, with TRBD1 matching over 8 bases. This CDR3 has 15 amino acids. V was clipped by 11 bases and J by 0 bases; unmatched bases: 8. The germline V gene has CDR1 SNHLY and CDR2 FYNNEI. CDR3 amino acids: CARRQTGANTGELFF. The DNA for the CDR3 is TGTGCCCGTCGTCAGACAGGGGCGAACACCGGGGAGCTGTTTTTT.

J is TRBJ2-3 and V is TRBV5-6, with unresolved D. The CDR3 contains 12 residues. Germline V gene sequence: CDR1 SGHDT, CDR2 YYEEEE. The V end lost 4 bases, the J end lost 4 bases, and 7 bases lay between the germline ends. CDR3 in amino acids: CASSAEADTQYF. CDR3 coding DNA: TGTGCCAGCAGCGCAGAGGCAGATACGCAGTATTTT.